The 9 T cell receptor beta chains below come from one sample, sequenced in a study of blood T cells in healthy people across ages. A second PCR of 7 to 11 cycles used a sample-barcoded 5' primer and a J-beta primer mix. TCRdb redid the calling of the 5' RACE reads with MiXCR, one entry per CDR3 protein. The sample has 850,000 to 950,000 distinct CDR3 sequences; around 26% are singletons. The sequenced sample consisted of blood. The receptors were gathered from an elderly woman in good health.

Concerning this clonotype: A clone one base away is much larger, so this may be a read error. The conserved phenylalanine or tryptophan normally closing the CDR3 is absent here, so this likely arose from a read error. The chain recombines TRBV7-8 with TRBJ1-2; 9 bases fit TRBD1. This CDR3 is built from 14 residues. The V segment lost 4 bases and the J segment 2 bases; nucleotides outside the gene matches: 2. Per germline, CDR1 SGHVS and CDR2 FQNEAQ. This CDR3 is CASSSTGGNYGYTY. CDR3 nucleotide sequence: TGTGCCAGCAGCTCAACAGGGGGCAACTATGGCTACACCTAC.

This clonotype has more than one count but fewer than ten. The chain is built from TRBV20-1 and TRBJ2-1; TRBD2 agrees at 13 bases. Per the germline V gene, CDR1 is DFQATT and CDR2 is SNEGSKA (reference sequence). V dropped 4 bases and J dropped 8; count of bases not matched to a gene: 5. The CDR3 loop spans 14 amino acids. CDR3 loop: CSAIRTSGSYEQFF. The CDR3 region has the DNA TGCAGTGCTATCAGGACTAGCGGGAGCTATGAGCAGTTCTTC.

In this sample, this clonotype turned up many times. This sequence joins TRBV4-3 and TRBJ2-5; TRBD1 aligns across 7 bases. The V gene end was trimmed by 6 bases and the J gene end by 5 bases; junction bases not matched to a gene: 15. CDR1 and CDR2 from the germline V gene are LGHNA and YSLEER. This CDR3 is built from 16 residues. The CDR3 DNA sequence: TGCGCCAGCAGTAAAAAAAGGGGGCGGCAGGGGGAGACCCAGTACTTC. Translating it yields CASSKKRGRQGETQYF.

For this clonotype: This may come from a read error, since a much larger clone is one base off. The chain has TRBV6-2 or TRBV6-3 and TRBJ2-5; TRBD2 agrees at 14 bases. The CDR3 contains 16 residues. The V gene's germline CDR1 is MNHEY and CDR2 SVGEGT. CDR3 sequence reads: CAGRRTSGGLQETQYF. CDR3 in DNA: TGTGCCGGCAGACGGACTAGCGGGGGGTTACAAGAGACCCAGTACTTC.

Concerning this clonotype itself: A much more abundant neighbour one base away suggests this may be a read error. This chain uses TRBV20-1 with TRBJ2-1, with 8 bases fitting TRBD1. Per the germline V gene, CDR1 is DFQATT and CDR2 is SNEGSKA (reference sequence). This CDR3 has 11 residues. The V and J ends lost 3 bases and 13 bases, in that order; junction bases with no gene match: 5. CDR3 in DNA: TGCAGTGCTAGGGACAGGGAGACCCAGTTCTTC. Protein product: CSARDRETQFF.

This clonotype was counted ten times or more. This chain's CDR3 is CASSLLSGVTDTQYF. CDR3 nucleotide sequence: TGTGCCAGCAGCTTGTTGTCCGGGGTCACAGATACGCAGTATTTT. The V and J genes are TRBV5-8 and TRBJ2-3; a possible D gene is TRBD2 (5 bases). In germline, CDR1 is SGHTS, CDR2 YDEGEE. The CDR3 runs to 15 residues. The V and J ends lost 1 base and 2 bases respectively, with 11 bases between them.

The table lists this clonotype with many counts. This rearrangement joins TRBV3-1 to TRBJ1-1, with 11 bases aligning to TRBD1. The CDR3 spans 14 residues. Germline V gives CDR1 LGHDT, CDR2 YNNKEL (reference sequence). J was trimmed by 10 bases and V by 1 base; bases with no gene match: 5. CDR3 nucleotide sequence: TGTGCCAGCAGCCAAGCTGGACAGGGGGCGCGAGCTTTCTTT. Protein sequence: CASSQAGQGARAFF.

Ten or more counts support this clonotype. Written as DNA, the CDR3 is TGTGCCAGCAGCACTCGGGGGGCTGGGGCCAACGTCCTGACTTTC. Translated: CASSTRGAGANVLTF. This chain uses TRBV12-3 or TRBV12-4 with TRBJ2-6, with 7 bases matching TRBD2. With V trimmed by 6 bases and J by 2 bases, 4 bases remained unmatched. The CDR3 totals 15 residues.

This chain links TRBV7-2 with TRBJ2-3; D tentatively reads TRBD1 or TRBD2 (5 bases each). Trimming removed 0 bases at V and 2 bases at J, with 18 bases between. CDR3 size: 18 residues. In germline, CDR1 is SGHTA, CDR2 FQGNSA. The CDR3 is CASSLATGLEGDTDTQYF. In nucleotides, the CDR3 is TGTGCCAGCAGCTTAGCTACGGGGCTCGAGGGAGACACAGATACGCAGTATTTT.